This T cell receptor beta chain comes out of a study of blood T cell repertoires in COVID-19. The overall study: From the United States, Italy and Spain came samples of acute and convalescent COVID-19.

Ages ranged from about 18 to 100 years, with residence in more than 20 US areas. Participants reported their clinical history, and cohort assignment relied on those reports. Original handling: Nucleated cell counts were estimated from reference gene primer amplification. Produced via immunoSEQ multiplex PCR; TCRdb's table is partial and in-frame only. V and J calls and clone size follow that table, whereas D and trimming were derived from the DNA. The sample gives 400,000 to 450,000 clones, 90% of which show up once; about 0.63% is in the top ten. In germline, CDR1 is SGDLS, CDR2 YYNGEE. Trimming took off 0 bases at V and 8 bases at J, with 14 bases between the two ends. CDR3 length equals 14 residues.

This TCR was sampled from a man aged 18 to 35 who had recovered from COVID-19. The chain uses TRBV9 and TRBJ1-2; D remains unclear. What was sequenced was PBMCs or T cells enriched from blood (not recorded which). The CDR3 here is CASSVVGGTHGYTF. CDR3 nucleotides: TGTGCCAGCAGCGTAGTAGGAGGCACACACGGCTACACCTTC.